This T cell receptor beta chain was obtained from a study of blood T cell repertoires in COVID-19. Study-wide context: Acute and convalescent COVID-19 specimens originated in the United States, Italy and Spain. PBMCs, B-cell-depleted T cells, or T cells provided the cDNA or gDNA that made up the material.

The germline V gene has CDR1 SQVTM and CDR2 ANQGSEA. CDR3 size: 12 residues. Authors' data handling: Amplification from reference gene primers served as the basis for estimated nucleated cell counts. Sequencing used immunoSEQ multiplex PCR; TCRdb keeps in-frame clones, though not all of them. D and trimming were read from the DNA, whereas the V and J calls and clone size are those reported in that table. The table includes some 42,000 clones, roughly 84% detected once. The chain joins TRBV29-1 to TRBJ2-5; a possible D gene is TRBD1 (5 bases). The receptor was isolated from a woman in her seventies in a cohort sampled during active COVID-19. Material for sequencing was peripheral blood. CDR3 protein: CIAQGLQETQYF. CDR3 DNA sequence: TGCATCGCCCAGGGATTACAAGAGACCCAGTACTTC. Together with reference TRBV29-1 and TRBJ2-5, the CDR3 gives the full variable domain: SAVISQKPSRDICQRGTSLTIQCQVDSQVTMMFWYRQQPGQSLTLIATANQGSEATYESGFVIDKFPISRPNLTFSTLTVSNMSPEDSSIYLCIAQGLQETQYFGPGTRLLVL.